The 23 T cell receptor beta chains below were found in one sample sequenced in a study of cytomegalovirus exposure and HLA in healthy donors. 60 Vbeta and 13 Jbeta primers were used in PCR. Repertoires were generated with immunoSEQ multiplex PCR, while TCRdb's copy carries only in-frame clones and drops some. The sample lists 140,000 to 150,000 clones; over 65% were seen once. The specimen was PBMCs. These receptor sequences come from a man aged 40-55 years in good health and CMV-seropositive.

V usage is TRBV7-9 and J usage is TRBJ2-1, with D possibly being TRBD1 (6 bases). Per germline, CDR1 SEHNR and CDR2 FQNEAQ (reference sequence). V was pared by 3 bases and J by 0 bases, with 12 bases between. The CDR3 is 16 residues long. The CDR3: CASSFEGHTSYNEQFF. The CDR3 DNA is TGTGCCAGCAGCTTTGAGGGACATACCTCCTACAATGAGCAGTTCTTC.

The chain is built from TRBV28 and TRBJ2-1; 10 bases line up with TRBD1. Germline trimming cut 5 bases from V and 5 bases from J; bases unmatched to any gene: 6. The CDR3 covers 15 residues. Germline V lookup: CDR1 MDHEN, CDR2 SYDVKM. The CDR3, as DNA: TGTGCCAGCAGTAATACCGGGACAGGGGACAATGAGCAGTTCTTC. It specifies CASSNTGTGDNEQFF.

The rearrangement uses TRBV7-2 and TRBJ2-5; perhaps TRBD1 as D (5 bases). Trimming stripped 2 bases from V and 3 bases from J, with 10 bases between. This CDR3 has 14 amino acids. Germline CDR1 reads SGHTA; CDR2 reads FQGNSA. CDR3 region: CASSLMGLKETQYF. CDR3 nucleotides: TGTGCCAGCAGCTTAATGGGGCTTAAAGAGACCCAGTACTTC.

The V gene is TRBV9, the J gene TRBJ2-7; a weak D match, TRBD2 (6 bases). V lost 3 bases to trimming and J lost 6 bases, with 13 bases between them. From germline, CDR1 is SGDLS and CDR2 YYNGEE. This CDR3 is 13 amino acids long. The CDR3: CASSAWGEGEQYF. CDR3 nucleotides: TGTGCCAGCAGCGCGTGGGGGGAAGGCGAGCAGTACTTC.

Here the CDR3 reads CASSPVLGTPTNNEQFF. CDR3 bases: TGTGCCAGCTCACCAGTCTTAGGGACACCAACTAACAATGAGCAGTTCTTC. The J gene is TRBJ2-1, the V gene TRBV18; a possible D gene is TRBD1 (6 bases). V was clipped by 2 bases and J by 5 bases, with 19 bases between them. Germline assignment: CDR1 KGHSH and CDR2 LQKENI. The CDR3 loop spans 17 amino acids.

The rearrangement joins TRBV4-3 to TRBJ2-5, with 11 bases aligning to TRBD2. The J call may not be correct, given that the DNA end is closer to TRBJ2-7. The length of the CDR3 is 17 residues. CDR1 LGHNA and CDR2 YSLEER come from the germline V gene. This CDR3 is CASSQEILAGGSYEQYF. CDR3 bases: TGCGCCAGCAGCCAAGAGATCCTAGCGGGAGGTTCCTACGAGCAGTACTTC.

J is TRBJ2-2 and V is TRBV5-6; D is undetermined. The CDR3 is made up of 14 amino acids. The ends were cut back, 2 bases at V and 5 bases at J, with 10 bases in the middle. Germline CDR1 is SGHDT and CDR2 is YYEEEE. Written as DNA, the CDR3 is TGTGCCAGCAGCTTCAGGCCAACTACCGGGGAGCTGTTTTTT. Translation: CASSFRPTTGELFF.

In the case of this clone: The germline gene is not matched at one end of the junction; a read error may be the cause. This chain connects TRBV7-9 to TRBJ1-2, with 7 bases aligning to TRBD1. The CDR3 runs 12 residues. Germline-derived CDR1 and CDR2 are SEHNR and FQNEAQ (reference sequence). CDR3 sequence: CSSSRDSYGYTF. The CDR3 DNA reads TGTTCCAGCAGCCGGGACAGCTATGGCTACACCTTC. Variable domain in full (rest from reference TRBV7-9 and TRBJ1-2): DTGVSQNPRHKITKRGQNVTFRCDPISEHNRLYWYRQTLGQGPEFLTYFQNEAQLEKSRLLSDRFSAERPKGSFSTLEIQRTEQGDSAMYLCSSSRDSYGYTFGSGTRLTVV.

The gene calls are TRBV6-1 and TRBJ1-5, with D uncertain. The germline V and J ends were trimmed by 2 bases and 0 bases, with 5 bases remaining between them. Germline assignment: CDR1 MNHNS and CDR2 SASEGT. The CDR3 consists of 14 residues. This chain's CDR3 is CASSELYSNQPQHF. For the CDR3, the DNA is TGTGCCAGCAGTGAACTGTATAGCAATCAGCCCCAGCATTTT.

The chain couples TRBV6-5 to TRBJ1-1, with 9 bases that match TRBD1. The CDR3 loop spans 15 amino acids. The V gene's germline CDR1 is MNHEY and CDR2 SVGAGI. V was pared by 2 bases and J by 1 base, with 2 bases of the junction left unmatched. CDR3 nucleotide sequence: TGTGCCAGCAGTTACAAGGGACAGGGGAACACTGAAGCTTTCTTT. Residues: CASSYKGQGNTEAFF.

This chain joins TRBV15 and TRBJ1-5; tentatively, D is TRBD1 (5 bases). The CDR3 runs 16 residues. The germline V and J ends were trimmed by 5 bases and 0 bases, with 14 bases remaining between them. Germline lookup yields CDR1 LNHNV and CDR2 YYDKDF (reference sequence). Here the CDR3 DNA reads TGTGCCACCAGCTCCCCCGGGGACTATAGCAATCAGCCCCAGCATTTT. Translated, it gives CATSSPGDYSNQPQHF.

CDR3 bases: TGCGCCAGCAGCTTGGCCAAGCCAGGGATTCGGGAGACCCAGTACTTC. Protein: CASSLAKPGIRETQYF. The chain has TRBV5-1 and TRBJ2-5; possibly TRBD1 for D (5 bases). This CDR3 comprises 16 residues. CDR1 and CDR2 from the germline V gene are SGHRS and YFSETQ. V was shortened by 0 bases and J by 5 bases, with 17 bases between the two germline ends.

V is TRBV5-1 and J is TRBJ1-1, with 8 bases matching TRBD1. The ends lost 4 bases at V and 3 bases at J; junction bases unmatched: 5. Germline V gene data show CDR1 as SGHRS and CDR2 as YFSETQ. The CDR3 has 14 amino acids. The CDR3 sequence is CASSTATGDTEAFF. CDR3 in DNA: TGCGCCAGCAGCACCGCGACAGGGGACACTGAAGCTTTCTTT.

Written as DNA, the CDR3 is TGTGCCACTACTGACAGGGACTCTGGAAACACCATATATTTT. The encoded protein is CATTDRDSGNTIYF. The V call is TRBV10-3, the J call TRBJ1-3; 7 bases are shared with TRBD1. The junction had 6 bases not matched to a gene; V was cut back by 10 bases and J by 0 bases. The CDR3 runs 14 residues. CDR1 ENHRY and CDR2 SYGVKD come from the germline V gene.

V gene TRBV7-2 combines with J gene TRBJ2-4, with 14 bases identical to TRBD2. Germline-derived CDR1 and CDR2 are SGHTA and FQGNSA. V shed 1 base and J 6 bases; nucleotides not matched to a gene: 5. This CDR3 comprises 17 residues. In DNA, the CDR3 is TGTGCCAGCAGCTTAGGGGGACTAGCGGGAGACGGAAACATTCAGTACTTC. It codes for CASSLGGLAGDGNIQYF.

V and J are TRBV29-1 and TRBJ1-3; no firm D call. Germline V gene data show CDR1 as SQVTM and CDR2 as ANQGSEA. This CDR3 has 11 amino acids. V was cut by 6 bases and J by 4 bases, with 7 bases left in between. CDR3 loop: CSVDIGNTIYF. The CDR3 region has the DNA TGCAGCGTAGACATCGGAAACACCATATATTTT.

This clone was seen more than once but under ten times. V usage is TRBV11-2 and J usage is TRBJ2-3; 11 bases align to TRBD2. V lost 1 base and J lost 3; bases outside the gene matches: 6. The V gene's germline CDR1 is SGHAT and CDR2 FQNNGV. This CDR3 is 17 amino acids long. The CDR3 sequence: CASSLGLAGGFTDTQYF. The CDR3 bases are TGTGCCAGCAGCTTAGGGCTAGCGGGAGGCTTTACAGATACGCAGTATTTT. Using reference TRBV11-2 and TRBJ2-3 for the parts outside the CDR3, the full variable domain is EAGVAQSPRYKIIEKRQSVAFWCNPISGHATLYWYQQILGQGPKLLIQFQNNGVVDDSQLPKDRFSAERLKGVDSTLKIQPAKLEDSAVYLCASSLGLAGGFTDTQYFGPGTRLTVL.

This clone was seen a few times. V and J are TRBV29-1 and TRBJ2-4; D perhaps matches TRBD2 (6 bases). CDR3 size: 14 residues. The germline V and J ends were trimmed by 4 bases and 8 bases, with 18 bases remaining between them. Germline values: CDR1 SQVTM, CDR2 ANQGSEA. CDR3 protein: CSVGPSGRGDIQYF. CDR3 bases: TGCAGCGTTGGGCCCTCGGGCCGCGGGGACATTCAGTACTTC.

The chain links TRBV28 to TRBJ2-5; D may be TRBD2 (6 bases). Germline CDR1 and CDR2: MDHEN and SYDVKM. Trimming cost V 3 bases and J 3 bases, with 8 bases left between them. CDR3 length: 13 amino acids. In nucleotides, the CDR3 is TGTGCCAGCAGTTTGAGGGAGGAAGAGACCCAGTACTTC. Translated, it gives CASSLREEETQYF.

The chain employs TRBV27 and TRBJ2-1; D is unresolved. Germline V lookup: CDR1 MNHEY, CDR2 SMNVEV (reference sequence). Trimming cost V 3 bases and J 6 bases, with 6 bases left between them. The CDR3 has 12 amino acids. The CDR3 spells CASSFNPNEQFF. CDR3 coding DNA: TGTGCCAGCAGTTTTAATCCCAATGAGCAGTTCTTC.

This rearrangement joins TRBV11-2 to TRBJ2-3, with 13 nucleotides matching TRBD2. The CDR3 is 15 amino acids. The germline V gene encodes CDR1 SGHAT and CDR2 FQNNGV. Germline trimming cut 6 bases from V and 4 bases from J; bases unmatched to any gene: 4. CDR3 protein: CASSRLAGGSDTQYF. DNA for the CDR3: TGTGCCAGCAGTCGACTAGCGGGAGGATCAGATACGCAGTATTTT.

The chain has TRBV6-5 and TRBJ2-6; D gene uncertain. CDR3 length: 14 residues. Trimming stripped 6 bases from V and 4 bases from J, with 10 bases between. Germline-derived CDR1 and CDR2 are MNHEY and SVGAGI. The CDR3 nucleotides read TGTGCCAGCAGCCGGATGGGCGGGGCCAACGTCCTGACTTTC. This codes for CASSRMGGANVLTF.

This chain connects TRBV4-1 to TRBJ2-1, with TRBD2 as a possible D gene (5 bases). Germline assignment: CDR1 MGHRA and CDR2 YSYEKL. The ends were cut back, 0 bases at V and 0 bases at J, with 9 bases in the middle. This CDR3 is 16 amino acids long. The DNA of the CDR3 is TGCGCCAGCAGCCAAGAGCGGACTGGCTCCTACAATGAGCAGTTCTTC. Translation gives CASSQERTGSYNEQFF.